This entry features one TCR beta chain sequence. V gave up 2 bases and J gave up 10 bases, with 8 bases separating them. This CDR3 has 12 residues. Per germline, CDR1 LNHDA and CDR2 SQIVND (reference sequence). This sample is drawn from a study of T cell responses to AZD1222 COVID-19 vaccine. Assay used: immunoSEQ multiplex PCR; TCRdb lists only in-frame clones, some missing. This table has roughly 150,000 clones, 85% to 90% appearing once. This sequence originates from an adult who received the AZD1222 COVID-19 vaccine. Sequencing used peripheral blood, obtained 28 days after the second AZD1222 dose. This chain links TRBV19 with TRBJ1-4; D remains unclear. CDR3 in amino acids: CASSIIRGKLFF. DNA of the CDR3: TGTGCCAGTAGTATAATCCGTGGAAAACTGTTTTTT. The variable domain in full, with the rest retrieved from reference TRBV19 and TRBJ1-4, is DGGITQSPKYLFRKEGQNVTLSCEQNLNHDAMYWYRQDPGQGLRLIYYSQIVNDFQKGDIAEGYSVSREKKESFPLTVTSAQKNPTAFYLCASSIIRGKLFFGSGTQLSVL.